The 14 T cell receptor beta chains given below trace back to one sample, sequenced in a study of shared clonotypes between healthy human individuals. Data came from immunoSEQ multiplex PCR; TCRdb stores just in-frame clones and leaves some out. This sample has some 470,000 clones; 75% to 85% occur once, and the top ten carry 10% to 15%. The sample was PBMCs. These receptor sequences come from a woman aged 40 to 50 in good health. Some clones in this sample may be carry-over from other donors' samples.

This clone was seen more than once but under ten times. The V gene is TRBV7-9, the J gene TRBJ2-7; 8 nucleotides line up with TRBD1. The CDR3 is made up of 15 amino acids. Germline V gene sequence: CDR1 SEHNR, CDR2 FQNEAQ (reference sequence). The ends lost 5 bases at V and 4 bases at J; junction bases unmatched: 10. CDR3 sequence (DNA): TGTGCCAGCAGCCGCCCCTCGGGACAGGTATACGAGCAGTACTTC. Translation gives CASSRPSGQVYEQYF.

This clone was counted many times. This chain connects TRBV28 to TRBJ1-5; D possibly corresponds to TRBD1 (5 bases). The germline V gene encodes CDR1 MDHEN and CDR2 SYDVKM. The CDR3 spans 13 residues. V was trimmed by 2 bases and J by 12 bases, leaving 14 bases between them. The CDR3 region has the DNA TGTGCCAGCAGTTTAAGTAGTAGGGGCCGCCAGCATTTT. Its protein product is CASSLSSRGRQHF.

The V and J genes are TRBV9 and TRBJ2-2; 8 nucleotides line up with TRBD2. The germline V gene encodes CDR1 SGDLS and CDR2 YYNGEE. This CDR3 region has 18 residues. The V gene end was trimmed by 0 bases and the J gene end by 4 bases; junction bases not matched to a gene: 11. The CDR3 region is CASSVGTGRGEGTGELFF. CDR3 in DNA: TGTGCCAGCAGCGTAGGAACCGGGAGGGGAGAAGGCACCGGGGAGCTGTTTTTT.

This clone was counted between two and nine times. V is TRBV4-3 and J is TRBJ1-1; D unresolved. The V gene's germline CDR1 is LGHNA and CDR2 YSLEER. Trimming left V 2 bases short and J 7 bases short, with 17 bases between. This CDR3 comprises 15 residues. CDR3 DNA: TGCGCCAGCAGCCAATATGGTGGGCGGAATAATGAAGCTTTCTTT. It is translated as CASSQYGGRNNEAFF.

The rearrangement links TRBV28 to TRBJ1-5, with 8 bases that match TRBD1. With 5 bases clipped from V and 9 bases from J, the junction kept 15 bases outside the gene matches. This CDR3 region has 16 residues. Germline-derived CDR1 and CDR2 are MDHEN and SYDVKM. The CDR3 bases are TGTGCCAGCAGTCTCTCAAGAGGACAGGGTTTATTGCCCCAGCATTTT. Translating it yields CASSLSRGQGLLPQHF.

The sample holds one count of this clone. The chain has TRBV18 and TRBJ2-3; D gene unclear. The CDR3 covers 16 residues. Per the germline V gene, CDR1 is KGHSH and CDR2 is LQKENI. V was clipped by 3 bases and J by 0 bases, with 13 bases between them. CDR3: CASSPRSGSSTDTQYF. The CDR3 DNA follows: TGTGCCAGCTCACCCCGGTCGGGTTCGAGCACAGATACGCAGTATTTT.

This clone was recorded only once. The chain combines TRBV6-5 with TRBJ2-1, with 8 bases fitting TRBD1. The germline V gene encodes CDR1 MNHEY and CDR2 SVGAGI. With 1 base clipped from V and 2 bases from J, the junction kept 4 bases outside the gene matches. The CDR3 consists of 16 residues. CDR3 in amino acids: CASSYFRGQAYNEQFF. The CDR3, as DNA: TGTGCCAGCAGTTACTTCCGGGGACAGGCCTACAATGAGCAGTTCTTC.

V is TRBV5-4 and J is TRBJ2-3, with 7 bases identical to TRBD2. CDR1 SGHNT and CDR2 YYREEE come from the germline V gene (reference sequence). The trim removed 3 bases at V and 3 bases at J, leaving 7 bases unmatched. The CDR3 runs to 15 residues. CDR3 sequence (DNA): TGTGCCAGCAGCTCAAGTGGACTAGGAACAGATACGCAGTATTTT. Amino acid sequence: CASSSSGLGTDTQYF.

V and J are TRBV7-2 and TRBJ2-3; the match to TRBD2 covers 14 bases. Losses at the gene ends were 5 bases for V and 6 bases for J; bases not matched to a gene: 4. Germline V gene sequence: CDR1 SGHTA, CDR2 FQGNSA. The CDR3 is 15 residues long. The CDR3 bases are TGTGCCAGCAGCCCGACTAGCGGGAGGGCCGATACGCAGTATTTT. It translates to CASSPTSGRADTQYF.

The chain links TRBV2 to TRBJ1-1; the D is unclear. The CDR3 loop spans 16 amino acids. Germline assignment: CDR1 SNHLY and CDR2 FYNNEI. V lost 2 bases and J 0 bases, leaving 13 bases between the germline ends. The CDR3 coding sequence is TGTGCCAGCAGTGAACCCTTTGGGAGGTTGAACACTGAAGCTTTCTTT. It yields the protein CASSEPFGRLNTEAFF.

The chain joins TRBV29-1 to TRBJ2-3, with TRBD2 matching over 11 bases. V trimming: 1 base; J trimming: 1 base; junction bases outside the gene matches: 10. The CDR3 length is 18 residues. CDR1 and CDR2 (germline): SQVTM, ANQGSEA. The DNA for the CDR3 is TGCAGCGTTGAAGGTTGGGCTAGCGGGAGGCTCCGCACAGATACGCAGTATTTT. It yields the protein CSVEGWASGRLRTDTQYF.

The rearrangement joins TRBV5-4 to TRBJ1-1, with TRBD1 matching over 7 bases. The CDR3 consists of 14 residues. Germline V gene lookup returns CDR1 SGHNT and CDR2 YYREEE (reference sequence). With 0 bases clipped from V and 6 bases from J, the junction kept 5 bases outside the gene matches. The CDR3 region is CASSLEQGMPEAFF. The DNA for the CDR3 is TGTGCCAGCAGCTTGGAACAGGGGATGCCTGAAGCTTTCTTT.

The J gene is TRBJ2-7, the V gene TRBV7-8; D possibly corresponds to TRBD2 (6 bases). Per germline, CDR1 SGHVS and CDR2 FQNEAQ. This CDR3 comprises 15 residues. Trimming removed 1 base at V and 0 bases at J, with 10 bases between. CDR3 sequence (DNA): TGTGCCAGCAGCTTAGAGGCTAGCGACTCCTACGAGCAGTACTTC. It is translated as CASSLEASDSYEQYF.

In the case of this clone: Other DNA sequences in the same sample also yield this CDR3. This rearrangement joins TRBV5-1 to TRBJ2-7; 10 bases are a match to TRBD2. V was pared by 0 bases and J by 3 bases, with 3 bases of the junction left unmatched. Germline V gives CDR1 SGHRS, CDR2 YFSETQ. This CDR3 is built from 15 residues. The CDR3 DNA reads as TGCGCCAGCAGCTTGGTGCTAGCGGGGGACTACGAGCAGTACTTC. Protein sequence: CASSLVLAGDYEQYF.